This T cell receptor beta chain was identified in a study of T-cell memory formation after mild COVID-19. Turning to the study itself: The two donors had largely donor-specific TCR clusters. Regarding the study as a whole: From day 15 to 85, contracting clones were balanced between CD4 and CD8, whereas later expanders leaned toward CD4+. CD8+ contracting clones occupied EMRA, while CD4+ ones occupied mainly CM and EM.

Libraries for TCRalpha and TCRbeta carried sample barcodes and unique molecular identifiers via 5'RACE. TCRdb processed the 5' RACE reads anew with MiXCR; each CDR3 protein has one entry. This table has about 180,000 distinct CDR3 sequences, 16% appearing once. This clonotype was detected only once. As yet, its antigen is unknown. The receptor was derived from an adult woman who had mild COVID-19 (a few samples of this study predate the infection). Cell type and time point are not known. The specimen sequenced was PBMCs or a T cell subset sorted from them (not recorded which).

The CDR3 region has the DNA TGTGCCATAGGGACTAGCGGGGGTTATACGCAGTATTTT. Amino acid sequence: CAIGTSGGYTQYF. The gene calls are TRBV19 and TRBJ2-3, with 14 bases identical to TRBD2. Germline CDR1 LNHDA, CDR2 SQIVND (reference sequence). Losses at the gene ends were 10 bases for V and 7 bases for J; bases not matched to a gene: 4. The CDR3 is 13 residues long.